This T cell receptor (beta chain) appears in the sequencing data of a study of spatial heterogeneity in lung cancer. CDR3 length equals 13 residues. V shed 5 bases and J shed 0 bases, with 10 bases lying between them. The germline gives CDR1 GTSNPN, CDR2 SVGIG (reference sequence). Time point in this sample: sample taken at primary tumor resection. Unsorted whole RNA samples from tumor, nontumor lung or frozen PBMC were sequenced. Each CDR3 protein is one row after TCRdb ran MiXCR on the 5' RACE reads. The data hold under 30,000 distinct CDR3 sequences, with approximately 4.7% observed a single time. This chain links TRBV30 with TRBJ2-5; D is ambiguous. Sequenced material: PBMCs, taken at surgery. This TCR was recovered from a male donor with early-stage non-small cell lung cancer. The CDR3 DNA follows: TGTGCCTGGGCCCGTCCGTACCAAGAGACCCAGTACTTC. Translated, it gives CAWARPYQETQYF.